This TCR beta chain was recorded in a study of radiotherapy plus CTLA-4 blockade in lung cancer (dated by TCRdb to 2017 to 2018). As for the study more broadly: Among the enrolled patients, roughly 19% had an objective response, and 31% reached disease control.

Reading the germline V gene gives CDR1 SGHRS and CDR2 YFSETQ. The cysteine opens and the phenylalanine closes a CDR3 of 13 amino acids. The only DNA kept is the CDR3, 39 bases in frame from the first base. For this chain, trimming is 4 bases at the V end and 4 bases at the J end, and the number of junction bases without a gene match is 4. Comments on this clone: The clone's antigen remains unknown. No qualities accompany the bases; no much larger clone lies one base away.

What the work shows at the level of the full study, not this receptor alone: Early dynamic changes in blood T cell clones, together with increased serum interferon-beta after radiation, were reported as the strongest predictors of response. After treatment with radiotherapy and ipilimumab, TCR clones that originated in tumors expanded in peripheral blood.

In this study, focal radiation therapy paired with CTLA-4 blockade (ipilimumab) was tested in patients who had chemo-refractory metastatic non-small-cell lung cancer. Libraries came from the immunoSEQ multiplex PCR assay. As stored in TCRdb, this immuneACCESS dataset retains in-frame rearrangements with V and J assigned. A fraction of the clones does not appear; measured against another copy, unresolved V genes explain less than half of the discrepancy, and the remainder lacks a known reason. The sample table lists tens of thousands of clones, roughly 76% of them with a count of one. The ten largest make up roughly 8% of the sample.

The rearranged chain carries TRBV5-1 and TRBJ1-2, with TRBD1 identical over 7 junction bases. The specimen was peripheral blood, collected from a patient treated with radiotherapy plus ipilimumab. This TCR derives from a human donor with non-small cell lung cancer whose response to radiotherapy plus ipilimumab could not be evaluated. The nucleotides are TGCGCCAGCAGCACTAGACAGGGCTATGGCTACACCTTC. It translates as CASSTRQGYGYTF.